This entry features one T cell receptor beta chain sequence. CDR1 is KGHSH and CDR2 is LQKENI in the germline V gene. Deletions cut 0 bases from V and 5 bases from J, with 1 base between. The CDR3 spans 12 residues. The adjacent normal breast tissue was taken roughly 1.8-4.5 cm from the tumor. Repertoires were generated with immunoSEQ multiplex PCR, while TCRdb's copy carries only in-frame clones and drops some. The sample holds 9,700 or so clones, about 78% seen once. The source of the sample is a study of early stage breast cancer tumors. Study at large: Of some 16 invasive breast tumors, more than ten were hormone receptor-positive, HER2-negative. Under 10 ER+/PR+/HER2- tumors were invasive ductal; four were invasive lobular.

What was sequenced was normal breast tissue next to the tumor. This receptor was identified in a person aged 40-50 years with breast cancer. V is TRBV18 and J is TRBJ1-4; D call uncertain. The CDR3 loop reads CASSPPNEKLFF. The CDR3 DNA is TGTGCCAGCTCACCACCGAATGAAAAACTGTTTTTT.